This T cell receptor beta chain was recorded in a study of blood T cell repertoires in COVID-19. Produced via immunoSEQ multiplex PCR; TCRdb's table is partial and in-frame only. The sample consists of 140,000 to 150,000 clones, around 89% of them appearing once. This CDR3 is built from 15 residues. The germline V gene encodes CDR1 LNHDA and CDR2 SQIVND (reference sequence). The V gene lost 6 bases and the J gene lost 8 bases, with 19 bases spanning the gap. Sample: peripheral blood. The TCR originated in a man aged 55 to 70 with active or convalescent COVID-19. The chain joins TRBV19 to TRBJ1-4; weak D call: TRBD1 (5 bases). DNA for the CDR3: TGTGCCAGTAGCAAAAACGGCCAGGGCGGCGAAAAACTGTTTTTT. As protein: CASSKNGQGGEKLFF.